This T cell receptor beta chain comes out of a study of blood T cell repertoires in COVID-19. Study context: The study drew acute and convalescent COVID-19 samples from the United States, Italy and Spain. PBMCs, B-cell-depleted T cells, or T cells were the source of the cDNA or gDNA that made up the material.

How the authors handled the data: For nucleated cells, counts were estimated from reference gene primer amplification. The data were produced by immunoSEQ multiplex PCR, yet TCRdb's version contains in-frame clones alone and is incomplete. V and J calls and clone size follow that table, whereas D and trimming were derived from the DNA. The data contain 500,000 to 600,000 clones, roughly nine tenths of them singletons. The sample taken for sequencing was peripheral blood. This clonotype originated in a woman in her fifties or sixties with COVID-19, enrolled during active disease.

The CDR3 protein is CASSPTQGGGVGYTF. CDR3 DNA sequence: TGTGCCAGCTCACCCACTCAGGGAGGGGGAGTCGGCTACACCTTC. This chain joins TRBV18 and TRBJ1-2; a possible D gene is TRBD1 (6 bases). Trimming took off 3 bases at V and 8 bases at J, with 19 bases between the two ends. Germline CDR1 reads KGHSH; CDR2 reads LQKENI. The CDR3 length is 15 residues.